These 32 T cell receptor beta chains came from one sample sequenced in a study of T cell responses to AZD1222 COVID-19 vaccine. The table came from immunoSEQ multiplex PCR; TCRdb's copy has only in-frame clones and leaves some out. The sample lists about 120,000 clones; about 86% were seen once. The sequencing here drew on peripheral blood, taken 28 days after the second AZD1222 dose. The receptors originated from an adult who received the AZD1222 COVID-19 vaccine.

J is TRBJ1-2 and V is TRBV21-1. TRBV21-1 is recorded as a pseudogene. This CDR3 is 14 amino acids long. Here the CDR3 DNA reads TGTGCCAGCAGCACTCAAGGAGAGATCTATGGCTACACCTTC. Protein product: CASSTQGEIYGYTF.

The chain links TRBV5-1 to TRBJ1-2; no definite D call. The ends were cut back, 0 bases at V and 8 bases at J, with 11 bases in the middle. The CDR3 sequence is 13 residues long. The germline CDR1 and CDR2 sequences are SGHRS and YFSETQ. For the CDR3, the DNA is TGCGCCAGCAGCTTGGCCGGGGATCGGGGCTACACCTTC. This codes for CASSLAGDRGYTF.

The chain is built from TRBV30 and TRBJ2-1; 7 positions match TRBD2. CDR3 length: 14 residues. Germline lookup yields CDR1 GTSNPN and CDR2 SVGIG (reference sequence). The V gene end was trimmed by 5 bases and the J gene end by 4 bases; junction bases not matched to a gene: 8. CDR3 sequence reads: CAWRPLAAYNEQFF. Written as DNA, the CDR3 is TGTGCCTGGCGCCCCCTAGCGGCGTACAATGAGCAGTTCTTC. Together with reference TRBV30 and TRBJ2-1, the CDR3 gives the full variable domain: SQTIHQWPATLVQPVGSPLSLECTVEGTSNPNLYWYRQAAGRGLQLLFYSVGIGQISSEVPQNLSASRPQDRQFILSSKKLLLSDSGFYLCAWRPLAAYNEQFFGPGTRLTVL.

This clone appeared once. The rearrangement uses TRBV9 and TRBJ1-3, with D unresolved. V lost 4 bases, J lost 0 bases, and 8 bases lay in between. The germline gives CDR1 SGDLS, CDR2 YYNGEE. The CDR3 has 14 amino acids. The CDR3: CASSLDLSGNTIYF. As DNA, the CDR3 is TGTGCCAGCAGCTTAGACCTCTCTGGAAACACCATATATTTT.

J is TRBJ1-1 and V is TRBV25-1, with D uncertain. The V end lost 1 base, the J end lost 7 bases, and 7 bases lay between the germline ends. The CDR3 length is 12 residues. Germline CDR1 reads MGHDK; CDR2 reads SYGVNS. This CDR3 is CASSESGIEAFF. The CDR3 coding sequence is TGTGCCAGCAGTGAATCGGGTATTGAAGCTTTCTTT.

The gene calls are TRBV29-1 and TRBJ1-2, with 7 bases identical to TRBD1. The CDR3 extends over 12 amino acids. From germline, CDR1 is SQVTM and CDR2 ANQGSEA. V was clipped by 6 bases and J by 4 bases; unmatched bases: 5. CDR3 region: CSVDQGVYGYTF. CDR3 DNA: TGCAGCGTCGATCAGGGGGTCTATGGCTACACCTTC. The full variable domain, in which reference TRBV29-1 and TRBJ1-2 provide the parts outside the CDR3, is SAVISQKPSRDICQRGTSLTIQCQVDSQVTMMFWYRQQPGQSLTLIATANQGSEATYESGFVIDKFPISRPNLTFSTLTVSNMSPEDSSIYLCSVDQGVYGYTFGSGTRLTVV.

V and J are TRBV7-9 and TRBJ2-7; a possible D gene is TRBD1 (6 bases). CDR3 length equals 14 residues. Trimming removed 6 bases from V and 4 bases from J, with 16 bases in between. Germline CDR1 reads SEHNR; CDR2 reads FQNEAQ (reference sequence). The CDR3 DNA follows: TGTGCCAGCAGTGAACAGGGCGCCTTTTACGAGCAGTACTTC. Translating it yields CASSEQGAFYEQYF.

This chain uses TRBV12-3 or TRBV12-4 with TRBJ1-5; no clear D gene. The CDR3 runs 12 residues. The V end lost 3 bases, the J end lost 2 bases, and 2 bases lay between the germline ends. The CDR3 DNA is TGTGCCAGCAGTTTTGGCAATCAGCCCCAGCATTTT. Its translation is CASSFGNQPQHF.

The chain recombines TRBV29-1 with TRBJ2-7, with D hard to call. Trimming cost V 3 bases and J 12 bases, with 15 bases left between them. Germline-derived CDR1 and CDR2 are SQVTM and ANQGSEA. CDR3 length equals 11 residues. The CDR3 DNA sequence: TGCAGCGTTGACCTAGATCATCGGCGGTACTTC. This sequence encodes CSVDLDHRRYF.

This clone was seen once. As DNA, the CDR3 is TGTGCCAGCAGTGCGGGACAGGGGCGGACCTACGAGCAGTACTTC. Its translation: CASSAGQGRTYEQYF. The J gene is TRBJ2-7, the V gene TRBV2, with TRBD1 identical over 10 bases. This CDR3 comprises 15 residues. CDR1 is SNHLY and CDR2 is FYNNEI in the germline V gene. With V trimmed by 4 bases and J by 2 bases, 5 bases remained unmatched.

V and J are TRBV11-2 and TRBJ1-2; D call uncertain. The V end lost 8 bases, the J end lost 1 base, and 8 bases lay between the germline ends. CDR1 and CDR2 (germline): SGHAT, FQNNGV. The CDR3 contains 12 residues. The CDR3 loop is CASLGNNYGYTF. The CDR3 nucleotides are TGTGCCAGCTTGGGAAATAACTATGGCTACACCTTC.

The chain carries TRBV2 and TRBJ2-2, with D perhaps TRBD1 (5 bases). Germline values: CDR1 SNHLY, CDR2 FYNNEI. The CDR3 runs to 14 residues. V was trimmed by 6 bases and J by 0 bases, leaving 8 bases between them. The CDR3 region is CASRGATNTGELFF. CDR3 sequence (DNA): TGTGCCAGCAGAGGGGCGACGAACACCGGGGAGCTGTTTTTT. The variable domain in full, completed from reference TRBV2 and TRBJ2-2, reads EPEVTQTPSHQVTQMGQEVILRCVPISNHLYFYWYRQILGQKVEFLVSFYNNEISEKSEIFDDQFSVERPDGSNFTLKIRSTKLEDSAMYFCASRGATNTGELFFGEGSRLTVL.

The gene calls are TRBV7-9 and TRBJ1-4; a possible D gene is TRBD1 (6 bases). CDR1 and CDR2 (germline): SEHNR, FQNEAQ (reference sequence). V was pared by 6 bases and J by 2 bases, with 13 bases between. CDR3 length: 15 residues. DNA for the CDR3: TGTGCCAGCAGGAGTACAGGGAGTACTAATGAAAAACTGTTTTTT. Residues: CASRSTGSTNEKLFF.

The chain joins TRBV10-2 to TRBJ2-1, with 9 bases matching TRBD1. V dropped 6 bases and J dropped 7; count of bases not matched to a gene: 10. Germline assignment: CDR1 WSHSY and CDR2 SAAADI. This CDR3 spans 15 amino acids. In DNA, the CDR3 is TGCGCCAGCAGAGACTTGGGACAGGGAGCTAATGAGCAGTTCTTC. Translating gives CASRDLGQGANEQFF.

CDR3 region: CASSPRTGARGTGELFF. CDR3 bases: TGTGCCAGCAGCCCTCGGACAGGGGCGAGGGGCACCGGGGAGCTGTTTTTT. V is TRBV11-3 and J is TRBJ2-2, with 9 bases fitting TRBD1. Germline trimming cut 5 bases from V and 4 bases from J; bases unmatched to any gene: 11. Looked up from germline, CDR1 is SGHNT and CDR2 is YENEEA. The CDR3 is made up of 17 amino acids.

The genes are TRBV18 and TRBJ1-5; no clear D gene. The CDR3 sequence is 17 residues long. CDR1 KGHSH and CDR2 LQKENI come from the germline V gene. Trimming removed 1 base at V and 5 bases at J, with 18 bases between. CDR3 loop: CASSPQGLSSPYQPQHF. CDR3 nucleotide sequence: TGTGCCAGCTCACCACAAGGTCTGTCATCTCCCTATCAGCCCCAGCATTTT.

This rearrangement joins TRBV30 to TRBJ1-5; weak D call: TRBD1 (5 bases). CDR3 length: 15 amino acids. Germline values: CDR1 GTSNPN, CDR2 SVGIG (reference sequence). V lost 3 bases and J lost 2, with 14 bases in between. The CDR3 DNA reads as TGTGCCTGGAGCGGGGGGTGGGGAGGCAATCAGCCCCAGCATTTT. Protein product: CAWSGGWGGNQPQHF. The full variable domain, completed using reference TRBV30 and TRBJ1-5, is SQTIHQWPATLVQPVGSPLSLECTVEGTSNPNLYWYRQAAGRGLQLLFYSVGIGQISSEVPQNLSASRPQDRQFILSSKKLLLSDSGFYLCAWSGGWGGNQPQHFGDGTRLSIL.

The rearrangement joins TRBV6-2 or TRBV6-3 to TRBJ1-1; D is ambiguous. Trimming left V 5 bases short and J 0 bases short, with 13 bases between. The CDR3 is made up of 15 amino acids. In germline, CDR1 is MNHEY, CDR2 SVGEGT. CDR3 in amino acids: CASSRSSNMNTEAFF. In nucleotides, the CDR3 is TGTGCCAGCAGTCGATCGAGTAACATGAACACTGAAGCTTTCTTT.

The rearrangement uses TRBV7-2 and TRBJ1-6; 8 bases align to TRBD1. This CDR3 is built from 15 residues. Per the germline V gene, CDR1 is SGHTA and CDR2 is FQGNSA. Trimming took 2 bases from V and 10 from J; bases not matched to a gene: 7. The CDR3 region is CASSLRQGARSPLHF. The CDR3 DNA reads TGTGCCAGCAGCTTAAGGCAGGGGGCTAGGTCACCCCTCCACTTT.

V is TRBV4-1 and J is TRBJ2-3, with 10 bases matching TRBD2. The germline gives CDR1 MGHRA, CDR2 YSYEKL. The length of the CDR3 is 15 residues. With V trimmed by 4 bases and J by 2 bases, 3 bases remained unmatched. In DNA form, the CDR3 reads TGCGCCAGCAGCCCACTAGCGGGGTACACAGATACGCAGTATTTT. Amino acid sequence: CASSPLAGYTDTQYF.

CDR3 protein: CASSMDRVPQPQHF. In nucleotides, the CDR3 is TGTGCCAGCAGCATGGACAGGGTCCCACAGCCCCAGCATTTT. The chain has TRBV28 and TRBJ1-5; 8 bases fit TRBD1. CDR1 and CDR2 from the germline V gene are MDHEN and SYDVKM. The J segment lost 7 bases and the V segment lost 6 bases, leaving 8 bases of the junction unmatched. This CDR3 has 14 amino acids.

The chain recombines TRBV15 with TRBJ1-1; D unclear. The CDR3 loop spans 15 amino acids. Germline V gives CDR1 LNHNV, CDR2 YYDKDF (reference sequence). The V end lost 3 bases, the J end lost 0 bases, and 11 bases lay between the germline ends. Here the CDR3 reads CATSSVPSLNTEAFF. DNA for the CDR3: TGTGCCACCAGCAGCGTACCCTCCTTGAACACTGAAGCTTTCTTT.

The CDR3 sequence: CASRAPGQSTDTQYF. The CDR3 DNA reads as TGTGCCAGCAGGGCCCCGGGACAAAGCACAGATACGCAGTATTTT. The genes are TRBV2 and TRBJ2-3; D is possibly TRBD1 (6 bases). Germline-derived CDR1 and CDR2 are SNHLY and FYNNEI. The CDR3 is made up of 15 amino acids. Trimming cost V 6 bases and J 0 bases, with 13 bases left between them.

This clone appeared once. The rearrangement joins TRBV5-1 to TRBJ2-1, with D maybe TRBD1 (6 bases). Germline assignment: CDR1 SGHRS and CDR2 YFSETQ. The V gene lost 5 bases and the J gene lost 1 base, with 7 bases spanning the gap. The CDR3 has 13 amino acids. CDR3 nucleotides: TGCGCCAGCAGTCAGGGGTCCTACAATGAGCAGTTCTTC. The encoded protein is CASSQGSYNEQFF.

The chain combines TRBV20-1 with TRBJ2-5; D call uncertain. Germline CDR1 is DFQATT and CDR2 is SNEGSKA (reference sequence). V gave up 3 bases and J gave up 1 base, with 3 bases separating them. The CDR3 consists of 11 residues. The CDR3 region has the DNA TGCAGTGCTAGTGTCCAAGAGACCCAGTACTTC. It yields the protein CSASVQETQYF.

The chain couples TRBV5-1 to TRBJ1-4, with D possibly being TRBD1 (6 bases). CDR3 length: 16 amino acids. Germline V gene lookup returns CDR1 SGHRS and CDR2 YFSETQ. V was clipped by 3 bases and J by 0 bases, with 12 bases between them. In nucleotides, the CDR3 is TGCGCCAGCAGCTGGGGGCCGGTTGCAACTAATGAAAAACTGTTTTTT. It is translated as CASSWGPVATNEKLFF.

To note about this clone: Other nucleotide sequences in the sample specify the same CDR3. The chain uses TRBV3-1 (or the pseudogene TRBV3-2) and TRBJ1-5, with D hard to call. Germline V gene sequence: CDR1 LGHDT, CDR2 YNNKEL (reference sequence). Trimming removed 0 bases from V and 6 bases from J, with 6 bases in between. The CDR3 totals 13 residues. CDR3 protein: CASSQDVGQPQHF. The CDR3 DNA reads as TGTGCCAGCAGCCAAGATGTGGGTCAGCCCCAGCATTTT.

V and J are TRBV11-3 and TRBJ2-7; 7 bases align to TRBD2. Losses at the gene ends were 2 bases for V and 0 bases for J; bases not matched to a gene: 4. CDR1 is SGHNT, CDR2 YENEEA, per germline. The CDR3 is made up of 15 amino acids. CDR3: CASSLRWGGSYEQYF. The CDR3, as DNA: TGTGCCAGCAGCTTAAGGTGGGGGGGCTCCTACGAGCAGTACTTC.

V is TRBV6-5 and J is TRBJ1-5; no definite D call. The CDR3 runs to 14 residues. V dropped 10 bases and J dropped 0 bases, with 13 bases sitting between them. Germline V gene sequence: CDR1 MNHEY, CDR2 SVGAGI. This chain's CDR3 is CAIQREPSNQPQHF. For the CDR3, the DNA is TGTGCCATTCAAAGGGAACCTAGCAATCAGCCCCAGCATTTT.

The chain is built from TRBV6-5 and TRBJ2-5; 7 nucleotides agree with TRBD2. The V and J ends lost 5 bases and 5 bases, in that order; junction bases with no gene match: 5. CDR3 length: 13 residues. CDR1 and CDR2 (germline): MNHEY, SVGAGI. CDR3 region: CASSSGVWETQYF. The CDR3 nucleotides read TGTGCCAGCAGTAGCGGGGTTTGGGAGACCCAGTACTTC.

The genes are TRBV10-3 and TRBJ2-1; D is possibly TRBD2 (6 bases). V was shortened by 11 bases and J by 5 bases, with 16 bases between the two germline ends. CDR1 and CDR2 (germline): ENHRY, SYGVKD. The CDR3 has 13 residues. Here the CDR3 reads CASDAGRNNEQFF. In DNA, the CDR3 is TGTGCCTCAGACGCGGGGCGAAACAATGAGCAGTTCTTC.

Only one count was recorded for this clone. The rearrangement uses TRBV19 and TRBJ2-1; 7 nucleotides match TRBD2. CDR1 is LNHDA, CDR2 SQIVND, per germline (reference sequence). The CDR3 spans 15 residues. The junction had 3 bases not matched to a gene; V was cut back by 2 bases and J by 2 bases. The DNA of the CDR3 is TGTGCCAGTAGTATAACCGGACTAGCCTACAATGAGCAGTTCTTC. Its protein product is CASSITGLAYNEQFF. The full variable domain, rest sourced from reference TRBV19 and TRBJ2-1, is DGGITQSPKYLFRKEGQNVTLSCEQNLNHDAMYWYRQDPGQGLRLIYYSQIVNDFQKGDIAEGYSVSREKKESFPLTVTSAQKNPTAFYLCASSITGLAYNEQFFGPGTRLTVL.